These 21 T cell receptor beta chains share one sample of origin, sequenced in a study of metastatic and nonmetastatic thyroid tumors. TCRdb re-processed the PCR reads through MiXCR. This table has about 92,000 clones, around 14% appearing once. All patients were treatment-naive before thyroid surgery. The sequenced sample consisted of blood. Every receptor here comes from a female donor with papillary thyroid cancer or a benign thyroid nodule (not recorded which). Some clones in this sample may be carry-over from other donors' samples.

This clone was observed many times. This chain connects TRBV6-1 to TRBJ2-5; possibly TRBD2 for D (6 bases). The CDR3 consists of 13 residues. Germline CDR1 MNHNS, CDR2 SASEGT. V dropped 4 bases and J dropped 5 bases, with 11 bases sitting between them. The CDR3 region is CASSVGSGETQYF. The CDR3 DNA reads TGTGCCAGCAGTGTAGGGAGCGGGGAGACCCAGTACTTC.

This clone was counted at least ten times. This sequence joins TRBV12-3 or TRBV12-4 and TRBJ1-6; no definite D call. Between the trimmed V and J ends, which lost 0 bases and 9 bases, there was a span of 3 bases. The CDR3 loop spans 12 amino acids. CDR3 sequence (DNA): TGTGCCAGCAGTTTAGCAGGTTCACCCCTCCACTTT. It encodes CASSLAGSPLHF.

This clone appeared many times. The chain combines TRBV29-1 with TRBJ2-1; D possibly corresponds to TRBD1 (6 bases). The CDR3 extends over 14 amino acids. V lost 8 bases, J lost 9 bases, and 23 bases lay in between. The germline V gene encodes CDR1 SQVTM and CDR2 ANQGSEA. Written as DNA, the CDR3 is TGCAGCTCCCGCAGGGGAGCGCTGGGAGCTGAGCAGTTCTTC. This gives the protein CSSRRGALGAEQFF.

This clone was detected ten times or more. The genes are TRBV4-1 and TRBJ2-7; D unclear. The CDR3 contains 15 residues. Trimming took off 2 bases at V and 0 bases at J, with 11 bases between the two ends. Germline loops: CDR1 MGHRA, CDR2 YSYEKL. CDR3 sequence (DNA): TGCGCCAGCAGCCAAAACCCCACGAGCTCCTACGAGCAGTACTTC. This codes for CASSQNPTSSYEQYF.

There are many counts of this clone. The chain has TRBV2 and TRBJ2-6; TRBD1 matches 8 bases. CDR1 is SNHLY, CDR2 FYNNEI, per germline. The CDR3 is 16 amino acids. V dropped 4 bases and J dropped 2; count of bases not matched to a gene: 4. The CDR3 region has the DNA TGTGCCAGCAGTGGGGACAGGAGTGCTGGGGCCAACGTCCTGACTTTC. Encoded protein: CASSGDRSAGANVLTF.

This clone has at least ten counts. The V gene is TRBV30, the J gene TRBJ1-2, with 8 bases that match TRBD1. Germline trimming cut 0 bases from V and 4 bases from J; bases unmatched to any gene: 4. CDR1 and CDR2 from the germline V gene are GTSNPN and SVGIG (reference sequence). CDR3 length equals 14 residues. The CDR3 sequence is CAWSVSTGVYGYTF. CDR3 sequence (DNA): TGTGCCTGGAGTGTTTCGACAGGGGTCTATGGCTACACCTTC.

In its sample, this clone was seen many times. The V and J genes are TRBV15 and TRBJ2-7, with D possibly being TRBD1 (6 bases). This CDR3 has 15 amino acids. Germline V gene lookup returns CDR1 LNHNV and CDR2 YYDKDF (reference sequence). V lost 5 bases and J 0 bases, leaving 14 bases between the germline ends. As DNA, the CDR3 is TGTGCCACCAGCCCTCCGGGACACCGCTCCTACGAGCAGTACTTC. Protein sequence: CATSPPGHRSYEQYF.

This clone was detected ten times or more. The J gene is TRBJ2-3, the V gene TRBV10-1; D may be TRBD2 (5 bases). The V gene's germline CDR1 is WNHNN and CDR2 SYGVQD (reference sequence). V was trimmed by 4 bases and J by 6 bases, leaving 5 bases between them. The CDR3 runs to 11 residues. For the CDR3, the DNA is TGCGCCAGCAGTGCGGGGGATACGCAGTATTTT. Protein product: CASSAGDTQYF.

In the case of this clone: A much larger clone lies a single base off, so this may be a read error. The chain employs TRBV6-1 and TRBJ2-7, with 10 nucleotides matching TRBD2. Germline lookup yields CDR1 MNHNS and CDR2 SASEGT. V shed 7 bases, J shed 7 bases, and the junction held 10 bases outside the gene matches. The CDR3 spans 14 residues. CDR3 in DNA: TGTGCCAGCATCCTAAGCGGGGGGGCAGGAGAGCAGTACTTC. It translates to CASILSGGAGEQYF.

As regards this clone: Relative to the germline gene, one junction end is altered; a read error may explain this. J is TRBJ2-3 and V is TRBV14; no clear D. The CDR3 is 15 amino acids. CDR1 and CDR2 (germline): SGHDN, FVKESK. The CDR3: CASSQASQSTDMQYF. The CDR3 coding sequence is TGTGCCAGCAGCCAAGCATCACAGTCCACAGATATGCAGTATTTT.

On this clone: This may stem from a read error, because a much larger clone lies one nucleotide away. CDR3 coding DNA: TGCAGTGCTAGTCCCTTACACGACACAGATACGCAGTATTTT. It translates to CSASPLHDTDTQYF. J is TRBJ2-3 and V is TRBV20-1, with D unresolved. V lost 3 bases to trimming and J lost 2 bases, with 12 bases between them. CDR1 and CDR2 from the germline V gene are DFQATT and SNEGSKA (reference sequence). The CDR3 extends over 14 amino acids.

This clone was recorded many times. This sequence joins TRBV11-1 and TRBJ1-3; D may be TRBD1 (5 bases). The ends were cut back, 5 bases at V and 0 bases at J, with 8 bases in the middle. Germline loops: CDR1 SGHAT, CDR2 FQDESV (reference sequence). This CDR3 has 14 residues. CDR3 loop: CASSVTDSGNTIYF. CDR3 nucleotides: TGTGCCAGCAGCGTGACAGACTCTGGAAACACCATATATTTT.

Concerning this clone itself: This CDR3 fails to terminate in the conserved phenylalanine or tryptophan, so it likely reflects a read error. The chain employs TRBV7-2 and TRBJ1-2; D perhaps matches TRBD1 (6 bases). Trimming left V 2 bases short and J 3 bases short, with 13 bases between. Germline-derived CDR1 and CDR2 are SGHTA and FQGNSA. CDR3 length: 15 residues. CDR3 sequence reads: CASSLITGLYYGYTL. CDR3 coding DNA: TGTGCCAGCAGCTTAATTACAGGGCTCTACTATGGCTACACCCTC.

Many counts were recorded for this clone. V gene TRBV4-1 combines with J gene TRBJ1-1; 9 bases agree with TRBD1. Trimming cost V 4 bases and J 4 bases; bases outside gene matches: 7. This CDR3 has 15 residues. The germline V gene has CDR1 MGHRA and CDR2 YSYEKL. Here the CDR3 DNA reads TGCGCCAGCAGCCCTACAGGGGGCGAAGGCACTGAAGCTTTCTTT. Protein sequence: CASSPTGGEGTEAFF.

This clone was seen a few times. DNA of the CDR3: TGTGCCATCAGCCGTACAGGGTCCCACACTGAAGCTTTCTTT. Its translation: CAISRTGSHTEAFF. V and J are TRBV10-3 and TRBJ1-1; D might be TRBD1 (6 bases). Deletions cut 6 bases from V and 3 bases from J, with 14 bases between. CDR1 is ENHRY, CDR2 SYGVKD, per germline. The CDR3 has 14 amino acids.

Concerning this clone: A much bigger clone sits one base away, suggesting this may be a read error. The rearrangement joins TRBV5-4 to TRBJ1-3; D perhaps matches TRBD1 (5 bases). The CDR3 runs 17 residues. Germline CDR1 and CDR2: SGHNT and YYREEE (reference sequence). The V end was cut by 4 bases, the J end by 2 bases, with 19 bases between. CDR3 nucleotide sequence: TGTGCCAGCAGCGTTGGGGCGACAGTGTTAGCTGGAAACACCATATATTTT. Its translation: CASSVGATVLAGNTIYF.

This clone was observed at least ten times. The rearrangement joins TRBV4-2 to TRBJ2-1, with TRBD1 identical over 9 bases. CDR1 LGHNA and CDR2 YNFKEQ come from the germline V gene. Trimming at V came to 6 bases and at J to 8 bases, leaving 2 bases not matched to a gene. This CDR3 contains 12 residues. CDR3 sequence reads: CASSRTGDEQFF. The DNA of the CDR3 is TGTGCCAGCAGTCGGACAGGGGATGAGCAGTTCTTC.

This clone has ten or more counts. The gene calls are TRBV28 and TRBJ2-1; D gene uncertain. This CDR3 region has 13 residues. Trimming cost V 6 bases and J 7 bases, with 13 bases left between them. CDR1 is MDHEN and CDR2 is SYDVKM in the germline V gene. The CDR3 sequence is CASSQVGLNEQFF. The CDR3, as DNA: TGTGCCAGCAGCCAAGTGGGGTTGAATGAGCAGTTCTTC. The full variable domain, in which reference TRBV28 and TRBJ2-1 provide the parts outside the CDR3, is DVKVTQSSRYLVKRTGEKVFLECVQDMDHENMFWYRQDPGLGLRLIYFSYDVKMKEKGDIPEGYSVSREKKERFSLILESASTNQTSMYLCASSQVGLNEQFFGPGTRLTVL.

Ten or more counts support this clone. The chain uses TRBV5-1 and TRBJ1-1; perhaps TRBD1 as D (5 bases). The CDR3 is made up of 15 amino acids. Deletions cut 0 bases from V and 4 bases from J, with 13 bases between. Germline assignment: CDR1 SGHRS and CDR2 YFSETQ. The CDR3 DNA is TGCGCCAGCAGCTTGGGAGGGTCCGGGGGCACTGAAGCTTTCTTT. It yields the protein CASSLGGSGGTEAFF.

This clone was seen many times. The V and J genes are TRBV28 and TRBJ2-5, with 8 positions matching TRBD1. This CDR3 contains 16 residues. Trimming took 6 bases from V and 1 from J; bases not matched to a gene: 10. CDR1 is MDHEN, CDR2 SYDVKM, per germline. The chain's CDR3 is CASSTQGAGVQETQYF. The CDR3, as DNA: TGTGCCAGCAGCACTCAGGGGGCTGGGGTCCAAGAGACCCAGTACTTC.

This clone appeared many times. The chain carries TRBV6-1 and TRBJ1-2, with TRBD1 as a possible D gene (6 bases). This CDR3 contains 15 residues. V gave up 5 bases and J gave up 2 bases, with 15 bases separating them. Germline-derived CDR1 and CDR2 are MNHNS and SASEGT. The CDR3 is CASSFVWQGNYGYTF. In nucleotides, the CDR3 is TGTGCCAGCAGTTTTGTGTGGCAGGGGAACTATGGCTACACCTTC.